This paragraph covers one T cell receptor (beta chain) sequence. Its antigen is not known. This CDR3 region has 15 residues. Per the germline V gene, CDR1 is MDHEN and CDR2 is SYDVKM. The germline V and J ends were trimmed by 4 bases and 3 bases, with 16 bases remaining between them. The source of the sample is a study of Ad26.COV2.S vaccination and SARS-CoV-2 variants. Study-level information: Donor participated within the Ad26.COV2.S arm of the COV1001 trial.

Study-level findings and limits: Reports say spike-specific CD8+ and CD4+ T cell responses covered substantial breadth after vaccination. It was vaccine recipients, not placebo recipients, who had the higher spike-specific TCR breadth.

Profiled with immunoSEQ multiplex PCR; TCRdb holds only in-frame clones, not every one. This sample has about 410,000 clones, with about 88% found just once. Indicated treatment: over 15 received Ad26.COV2.S at low or high dose, single or two shots; 5 received placebo; per-sample allocation not given. Sampling was performed 63 days after the first vaccine or placebo injection. This chain joins TRBV28 and TRBJ2-7; D possibly uses TRBD1 or TRBD2 (5 bases each). This sample comprised peripheral blood, obtained in a trial of Ad26.COV2.S vaccine versus placebo. This sequence originates from a person aged 18-60 years who received the Ad26.COV2.S COVID-19 vaccine or a placebo. For the CDR3, the DNA is TGTGCCAGCAGTTCGTACAGGTCGGGGAGCTACGAGCAGTACTTC. Translated: CASSSYRSGSYEQYF.